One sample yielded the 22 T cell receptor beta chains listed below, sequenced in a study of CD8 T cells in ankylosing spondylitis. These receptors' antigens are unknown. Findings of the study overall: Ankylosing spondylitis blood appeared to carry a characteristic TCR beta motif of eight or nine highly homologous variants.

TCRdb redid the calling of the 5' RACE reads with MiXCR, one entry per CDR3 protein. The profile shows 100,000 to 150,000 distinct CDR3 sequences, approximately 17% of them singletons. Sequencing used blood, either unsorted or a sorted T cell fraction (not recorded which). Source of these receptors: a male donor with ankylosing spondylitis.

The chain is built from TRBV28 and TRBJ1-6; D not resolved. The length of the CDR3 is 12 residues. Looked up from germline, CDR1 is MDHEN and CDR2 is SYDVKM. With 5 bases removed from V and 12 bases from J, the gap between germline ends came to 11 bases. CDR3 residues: CASSPVRGPLHF. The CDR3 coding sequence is TGTGCCAGCAGTCCCGTGCGGGGACCCCTCCACTTT.

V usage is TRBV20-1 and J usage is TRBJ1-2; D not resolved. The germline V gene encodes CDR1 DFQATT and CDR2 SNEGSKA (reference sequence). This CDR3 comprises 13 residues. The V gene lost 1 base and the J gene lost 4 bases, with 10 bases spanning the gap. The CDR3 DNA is TGCAGTGCTAGAGTGCAGGAAACCTATGGCTACACCTTC. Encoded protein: CSARVQETYGYTF.

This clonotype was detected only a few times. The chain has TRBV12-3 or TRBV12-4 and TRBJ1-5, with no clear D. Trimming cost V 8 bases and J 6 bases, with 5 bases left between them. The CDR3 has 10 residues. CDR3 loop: CASGIQPQHF. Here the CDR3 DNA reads TGTGCCAGCGGAATTCAGCCCCAGCATTTT.

Here the CDR3 DNA reads TGCAGCGTCAGGGGAGGGACTAGCGGGAGATATGATGAGCAGTTCTTC. The encoded protein is CSVRGGTSGRYDEQFF. The chain has TRBV29-1 and TRBJ2-1, with 14 nucleotides matching TRBD2. Germline CDR1 and CDR2: SQVTM and ANQGSEA. The CDR3 is made up of 16 amino acids. The V and J ends lost 6 bases and 8 bases, in that order; junction bases with no gene match: 12.

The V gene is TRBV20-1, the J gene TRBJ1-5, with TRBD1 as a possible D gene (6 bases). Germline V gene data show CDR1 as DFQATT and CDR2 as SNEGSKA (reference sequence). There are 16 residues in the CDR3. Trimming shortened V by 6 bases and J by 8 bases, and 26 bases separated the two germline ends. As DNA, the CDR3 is TGCAGTGCAAGGGAGGGCCGGGGCAGGGGTATAAAGCCCCAGCATTTT. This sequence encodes CSAREGRGRGIKPQHF.

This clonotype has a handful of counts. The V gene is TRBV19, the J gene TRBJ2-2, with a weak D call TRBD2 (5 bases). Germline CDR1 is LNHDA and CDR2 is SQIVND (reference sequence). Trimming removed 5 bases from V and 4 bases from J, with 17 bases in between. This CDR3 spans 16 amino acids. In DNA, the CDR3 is TGTGCCAGTAGTGCTACTGCGGAGCGGCTCACCGGGGAGCTGTTTTTT. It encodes CASSATAERLTGELFF.

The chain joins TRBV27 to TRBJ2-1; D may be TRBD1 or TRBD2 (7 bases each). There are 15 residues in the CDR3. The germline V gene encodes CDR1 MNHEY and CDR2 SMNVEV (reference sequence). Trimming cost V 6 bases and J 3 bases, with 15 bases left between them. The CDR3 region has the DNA TGTGCCAGCAGGATCTCAGGGGGGGTCTACAATGAGCAGTTCTTC. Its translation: CASRISGGVYNEQFF.

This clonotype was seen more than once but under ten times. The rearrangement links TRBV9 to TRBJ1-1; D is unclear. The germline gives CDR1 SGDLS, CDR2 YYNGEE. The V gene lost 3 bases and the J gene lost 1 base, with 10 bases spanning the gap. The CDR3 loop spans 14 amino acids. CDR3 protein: CASSERTENTEAFF. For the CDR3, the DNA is TGTGCCAGCAGCGAACGTACTGAGAACACTGAAGCTTTCTTT.

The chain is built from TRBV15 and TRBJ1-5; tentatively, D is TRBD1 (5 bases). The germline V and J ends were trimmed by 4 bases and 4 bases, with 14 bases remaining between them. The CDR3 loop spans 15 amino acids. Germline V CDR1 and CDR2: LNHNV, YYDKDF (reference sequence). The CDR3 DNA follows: TGTGCCACCAGCACAGGCGGGGGATTGAATCAGCCCCAGCATTTT. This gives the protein CATSTGGGLNQPQHF.

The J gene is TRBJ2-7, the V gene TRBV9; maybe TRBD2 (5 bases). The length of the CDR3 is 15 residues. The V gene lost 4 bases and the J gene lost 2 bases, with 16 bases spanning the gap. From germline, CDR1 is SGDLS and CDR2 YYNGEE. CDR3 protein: CASSPRVRDTYEQYF. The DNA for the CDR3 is TGTGCCAGCAGCCCTCGGGTGAGGGATACCTACGAGCAGTACTTC.

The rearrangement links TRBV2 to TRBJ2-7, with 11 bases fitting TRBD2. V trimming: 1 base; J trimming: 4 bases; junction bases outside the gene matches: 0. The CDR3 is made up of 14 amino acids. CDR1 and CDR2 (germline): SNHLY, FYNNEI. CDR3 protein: CASSEVAGGYEQYF. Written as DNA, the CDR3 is TGTGCCAGCAGTGAAGTAGCGGGAGGGTACGAGCAGTACTTC.

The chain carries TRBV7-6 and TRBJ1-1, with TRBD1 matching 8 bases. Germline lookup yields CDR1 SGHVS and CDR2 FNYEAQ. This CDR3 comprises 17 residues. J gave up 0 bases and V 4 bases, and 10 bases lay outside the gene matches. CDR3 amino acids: CASSSDLTGGMNTEAFF. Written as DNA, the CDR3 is TGTGCCAGCAGCTCAGACCTTACAGGGGGAATGAACACTGAAGCTTTCTTT.

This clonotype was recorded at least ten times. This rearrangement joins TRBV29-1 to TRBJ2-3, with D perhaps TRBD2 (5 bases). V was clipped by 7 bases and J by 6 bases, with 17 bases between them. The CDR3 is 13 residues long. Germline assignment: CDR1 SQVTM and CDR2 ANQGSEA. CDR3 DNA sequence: TGCAGCGCTACCGGAGGTAGAGCGGATACGCAGTATTTT. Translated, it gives CSATGGRADTQYF.

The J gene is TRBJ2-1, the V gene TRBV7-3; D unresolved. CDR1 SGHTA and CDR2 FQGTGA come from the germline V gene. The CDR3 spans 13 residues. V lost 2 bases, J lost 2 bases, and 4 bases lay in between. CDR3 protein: CASSLDPYNEQFF. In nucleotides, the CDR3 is TGTGCCAGCAGCTTAGATCCCTACAATGAGCAGTTCTTC.

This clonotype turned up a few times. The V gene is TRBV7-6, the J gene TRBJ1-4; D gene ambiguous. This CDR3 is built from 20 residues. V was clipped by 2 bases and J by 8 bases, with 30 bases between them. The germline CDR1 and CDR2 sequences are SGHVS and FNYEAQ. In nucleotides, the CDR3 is TGTGCCAGCAGCTTAAACCGGGAAAGTGGTATCAGCTATAAGAGCGAAAAACTGTTTTTT. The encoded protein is CASSLNRESGISYKSEKLFF. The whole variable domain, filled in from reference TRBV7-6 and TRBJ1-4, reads GAGVSQSPRYKVTKRGQDVALRCDPISGHVSLYWYRQALGQGPEFLTYFNYEAQQDKSGLPNDRFSAERPEGSISTLTIQRTEQRDSAMYRCASSLNRESGISYKSEKLFFGSGTQLSVL.

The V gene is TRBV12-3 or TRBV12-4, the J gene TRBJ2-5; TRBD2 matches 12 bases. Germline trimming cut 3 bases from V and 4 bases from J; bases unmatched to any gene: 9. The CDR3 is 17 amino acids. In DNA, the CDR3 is TGTGCCAGCAGTTTCTTAGGACTAGCGGGACCGCCAGAGACCCAGTACTTC. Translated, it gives CASSFLGLAGPPETQYF.

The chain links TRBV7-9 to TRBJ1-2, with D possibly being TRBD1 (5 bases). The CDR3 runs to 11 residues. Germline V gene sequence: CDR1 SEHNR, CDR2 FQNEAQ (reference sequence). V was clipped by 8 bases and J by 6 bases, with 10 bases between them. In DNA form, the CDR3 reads TGTGCCAGCGACAAGGGACATGGCTACACCTTC. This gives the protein CASDKGHGYTF.

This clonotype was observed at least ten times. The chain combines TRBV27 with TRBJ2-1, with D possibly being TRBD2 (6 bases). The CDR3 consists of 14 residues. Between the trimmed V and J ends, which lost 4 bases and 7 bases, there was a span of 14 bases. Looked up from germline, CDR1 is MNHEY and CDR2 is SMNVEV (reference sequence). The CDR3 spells CASSSLAVANEQFF. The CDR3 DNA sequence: TGTGCCAGCAGTTCCTTAGCGGTGGCGAATGAGCAGTTCTTC.

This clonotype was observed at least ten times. DNA of the CDR3: TGCGCCAGCAGCTTTTTGGACGAGCAGTACTTC. Amino acid sequence: CASSFLDEQYF. This rearrangement joins TRBV5-1 to TRBJ2-7; D not certain. The CDR3 runs to 11 residues. Germline assignment: CDR1 SGHRS and CDR2 YFSETQ. Trimming removed 2 bases from V and 5 bases from J, with 5 bases in between.

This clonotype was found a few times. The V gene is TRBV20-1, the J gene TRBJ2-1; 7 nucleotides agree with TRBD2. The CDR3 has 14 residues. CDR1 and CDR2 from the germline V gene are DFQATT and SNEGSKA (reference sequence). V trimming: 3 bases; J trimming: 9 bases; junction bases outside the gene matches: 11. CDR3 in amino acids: CSARWTRDPTEQFF. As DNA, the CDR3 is TGCAGTGCTAGGTGGACTAGAGATCCTACTGAGCAGTTCTTC.

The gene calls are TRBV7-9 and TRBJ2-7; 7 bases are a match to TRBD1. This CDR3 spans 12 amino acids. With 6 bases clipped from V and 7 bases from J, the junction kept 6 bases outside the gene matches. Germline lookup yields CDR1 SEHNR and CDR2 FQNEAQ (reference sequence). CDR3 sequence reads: CASSPTGEEQYF. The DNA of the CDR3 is TGTGCCAGCAGTCCTACAGGGGAGGAGCAGTACTTC. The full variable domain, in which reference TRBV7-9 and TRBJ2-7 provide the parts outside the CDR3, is DTGVSQNPRHKITKRGQNVTFRCDPISEHNRLYWYRQTLGQGPEFLTYFQNEAQLEKSRLLSDRFSAERPKGSFSTLEIQRTEQGDSAMYLCASSPTGEEQYFGPGTRLTVT.

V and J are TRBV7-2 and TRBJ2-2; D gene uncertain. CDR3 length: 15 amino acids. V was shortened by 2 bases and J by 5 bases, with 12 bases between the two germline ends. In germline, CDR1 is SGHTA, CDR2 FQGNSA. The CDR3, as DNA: TGTGCCAGCAGCTTACTACTCCTGGGGACCGGGGAGCTGTTTTTT. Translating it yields CASSLLLLGTGELFF.